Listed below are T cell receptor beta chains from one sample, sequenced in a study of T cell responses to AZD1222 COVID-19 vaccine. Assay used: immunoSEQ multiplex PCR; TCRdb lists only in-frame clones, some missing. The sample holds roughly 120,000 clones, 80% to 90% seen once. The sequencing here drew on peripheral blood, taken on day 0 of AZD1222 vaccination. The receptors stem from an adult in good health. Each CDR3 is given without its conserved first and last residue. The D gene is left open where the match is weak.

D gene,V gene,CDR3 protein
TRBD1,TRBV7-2,ASRQGDRDSPLH
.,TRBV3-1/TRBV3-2,ASSQSTPADPTDTQY
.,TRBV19,ASSMWPGGSGELF
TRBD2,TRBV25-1,ASSDRVRDYQTGELF
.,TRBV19,ASTQEGRGYGYT
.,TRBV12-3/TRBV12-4,ASSIGVNTEAF
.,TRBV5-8,ASSRQTAPETEAF
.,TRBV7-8,ASSPLGGSGNTIY
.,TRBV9,ASSVGGYGYT
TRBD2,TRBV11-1,ASRLAGGPYEQF
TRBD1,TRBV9,ASSLGTGVDEQF
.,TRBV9,ASSVQGHEKQY